Here is one T cell receptor beta chain with its context. From germline, CDR1 is SEHNR and CDR2 FQNEAQ (reference sequence). V lost 4 bases and J lost 2, with 9 bases in between. This CDR3 is 14 amino acids long. Per the authors' pipeline: Estimated nucleated cell counts came from reference gene primer amplification. TCRdb's copy holds only in-frame clones and misses some; the assay was immunoSEQ multiplex PCR. From that table come the V and J calls and clone size; the DNA was used to work out D and trimming. The sample holds 170,000 or so clones, about 86% seen once. These data originate in a study of blood T cell repertoires in COVID-19. Across the whole study: Samples of COVID-19 (acute and convalescent) were obtained from the United States, Italy and Spain. PBMCs, B-cell-depleted T cells, or T cells provided the cDNA or gDNA that made up the material.

The V gene is TRBV7-9, the J gene TRBJ2-1, with D possibly TRBD1 on 5 matching bases. This clonotype was obtained from a man aged 45 to 65 with active or convalescent COVID-19. Input material: peripheral blood. As DNA, the CDR3 is TGTGCCAGCAGCTACAGGACCACCTACAATGAGCAGTTCTTC. Protein: CASSYRTTYNEQFF.